This TCR beta chain was found in a study of T cell repertoires and HLA-DP antigens. On this clone: The antigen remains undetermined.

TCRdb keeps only in-frame clones here, not all; method: immunoSEQ multiplex PCR. This sample carries around 90,000 clones, roughly 86% of them seen once, and the ten largest clones take 1.5% to 2%. Germline V CDR1 and CDR2: LNHDA, SQIVND (reference sequence). This CDR3 is 16 amino acids long. V lost 3 bases and J lost 6; bases outside the gene matches: 6. This sequence was found in a man in his forties or fifties in good health and CMV-seronegative. The sequencing input was CD4+ T cells from PBMCs. The J gene is TRBJ2-2, the V gene TRBV19; TRBD2 agrees at 11 bases. CDR3 coding DNA: TGTGCCAGTAGTATGGTAGCGGGGGGGCCGTCCGGGGAGCTGTTTTTT. Translating gives CASSMVAGGPSGELFF.